One and the same sample provided the 21 T cell receptor beta chains below, sequenced in a study of identical twins. Each CDR3 protein gets one entry after TCRdb re-called the 5' RACE reads with MiXCR. In the table there are some 1,700,000 distinct CDR3 sequences, 32% of which are singletons. What was sequenced was cord blood. The receptors were sampled from a newborn girl in good health.

The chain employs TRBV20-1 and TRBJ2-7, with TRBD2 matching over 7 bases. Losses at the gene ends were 4 bases for V and 3 bases for J; bases not matched to a gene: 9. The CDR3 consists of 14 residues. Per germline, CDR1 DFQATT and CDR2 SNEGSKA (reference sequence). The DNA for the CDR3 is TGCAGTGCTACATCGGCCGGGACTATCTACGAGCAGTACTTC. It codes for CSATSAGTIYEQYF.

The table lists this clonotype with a few counts. The chain carries TRBV4-2 and TRBJ2-7; D perhaps matches TRBD2 (5 bases). The CDR3 covers 14 residues. The V gene lost 3 bases and the J gene lost 1 base, with 10 bases spanning the gap. Germline V gives CDR1 LGHNA, CDR2 YNFKEQ. Written as DNA, the CDR3 is TGTGCCAGCAGCCAGCTCCGGGGATCCTACGAGCAGTACTTC. As protein: CASSQLRGSYEQYF.

The DNA of the CDR3 is TGTGCCAGCAGGTTATCAGGGGACGATGAGCAGTTCTTC. Residues: CASRLSGDDEQFF. The rearrangement joins TRBV5-4 to TRBJ2-1; a weak D match, TRBD1 (6 bases). Trimming pared 5 bases from V and 8 bases from J, leaving 14 bases between. This CDR3 has 13 amino acids. Germline CDR1 and CDR2: SGHNT and YYREEE (reference sequence). The variable domain in full, completed from reference TRBV5-4 and TRBJ2-1, reads ETGVTQSPTHLIKTRGQQVTLRCSSQSGHNTVSWYQQALGQGPQFIFQYYREEENGRGNFPPRFSGLQFPNYSSELNVNALELDDSALYLCASRLSGDDEQFFGPGTRLTVL.

This clonotype has just a few counts. This chain joins TRBV20-1 and TRBJ2-1; 7 nucleotides line up with TRBD2. CDR1 and CDR2 from the germline V gene are DFQATT and SNEGSKA (reference sequence). CDR3 length equals 17 residues. This CDR3 reads CSLLGLSGKDAYNEQFF. The CDR3 nucleotides read TGCAGCCTTCTGGGACTAAGCGGGAAGGACGCCTACAATGAGCAGTTCTTC.

This clonotype was picked up a small number of times. V is TRBV7-2 and J is TRBJ2-3; 12 nucleotides align to TRBD2. CDR1 is SGHTA and CDR2 is FQGNSA in the germline V gene. The CDR3 spans 15 residues. V lost 5 bases to trimming and J lost 7 bases; unmatched junction nucleotides: 7. This CDR3 is CASSPSSGGANTQYF. The DNA for the CDR3 is TGTGCCAGCAGCCCCTCTAGCGGGGGGGCAAATACGCAGTATTTT. Combining the CDR3 with reference TRBV7-2 and TRBJ2-3 gives the whole variable domain GAGVSQSPSNKVTEKGKDVELRCDPISGHTALYWYRQSLGQGLEFLIYFQGNSAPDKSGLPSDRFSAERTGGSVSTLTIQRTQQEDSAVYLCASSPSSGGANTQYFGPGTRLTVL.

This chain connects TRBV7-9 to TRBJ2-1, with 9 bases identical to TRBD2. In germline, CDR1 is SEHNR, CDR2 FQNEAQ (reference sequence). CDR3 length equals 11 residues. Trimming cost V 8 bases and J 14 bases; bases outside gene matches: 7. The CDR3 DNA reads TGTGCCAGCGAATGGCTAGCGGGAAAGTTCTTC. It codes for CASEWLAGKFF.

This clonotype was seen more than once but under ten times. This chain joins TRBV12-3 or TRBV12-4 and TRBJ2-2, with 13 nucleotides matching TRBD2. The CDR3 runs 15 residues. Trimming took 6 bases from V and 7 from J; bases not matched to a gene: 5. The CDR3, as DNA: TGTGCCAGCAGCCCTGGACTAGCGGGAGTCGGGGAGCTGTTTTTT. Amino acid sequence: CASSPGLAGVGELFF.

The CDR3 nucleotides are TGTGCCAGCAGCCAAGACCAGGGGGCGCAGTACTTC. Protein: CASSQDQGAQYF. The chain uses TRBV3-1 and TRBJ2-5; 8 nucleotides line up with TRBD1. The trim removed 0 bases at V and 11 bases at J, leaving 2 bases unmatched. Germline CDR1 LGHDT, CDR2 YNNKEL (reference sequence). CDR3 length equals 12 residues.

The chain links TRBV11-1 to TRBJ2-3, with TRBD2 matching 11 bases. Trimming took 5 bases from V and 0 from J; bases not matched to a gene: 10. Per germline, CDR1 SGHAT and CDR2 FQDESV (reference sequence). This CDR3 spans 18 amino acids. This CDR3 is CASSPTSGRVSSTDTQYF. DNA for the CDR3: TGTGCCAGCAGCCCAACTAGCGGGAGAGTGTCTAGCACAGATACGCAGTATTTT. Variable domain in full (rest from reference TRBV11-1 and TRBJ2-3): EAEVAQSPRYKITEKSQAVAFWCDPISGHATLYWYRQILGQGPELLVQFQDESVVDDSQLPKDRFSAERLKGVDSTLKIQPAELGDSAMYLCASSPTSGRVSSTDTQYFGPGTRLTVL.

There are a few counts of this clonotype. CDR3 residues: CSARFGQSNQPQHF. The CDR3 region has the DNA TGCAGTGCTAGATTTGGACAGAGCAATCAGCCCCAGCATTTT. This chain uses TRBV20-1 with TRBJ1-5, with D possibly matching TRBD1 (6 bases). V was shortened by 2 bases and J by 1 base, with 9 bases between the two germline ends. The CDR3 totals 14 residues. CDR1 and CDR2 from the germline V gene are DFQATT and SNEGSKA (reference sequence).

This clonotype has a count of ten or more. The genes are TRBV6-6 and TRBJ2-3; D gene ambiguous. The CDR3 length is 12 residues. The germline V gene encodes CDR1 MNHNY and CDR2 SVGAGI (reference sequence). Trimming shortened V by 0 bases and J by 6 bases, and 4 bases separated the two germline ends. CDR3 protein: CASSYSRDTQYF. The CDR3 coding sequence is TGTGCCAGCAGTTACTCGAGGGATACGCAGTATTTT.

CDR3 protein: CASTRITFLNYGYTF. As DNA, the CDR3 is TGTGCCAGCACCCGTATCACATTTCTAAACTATGGCTACACCTTC. The V and J genes are TRBV12-3 or TRBV12-4 and TRBJ1-2; D remains ambiguous. The V and J ends lost 7 bases and 2 bases respectively, with 17 bases between them. CDR3 length: 15 amino acids.

The chain uses TRBV7-9 and TRBJ2-7; D is unclear. The V and J ends lost 4 bases and 0 bases respectively, with 10 bases between them. Germline-derived CDR1 and CDR2 are SEHNR and FQNEAQ (reference sequence). The CDR3 contains 14 residues. This CDR3 reads CASSSRADSYEQYF. In nucleotides, the CDR3 is TGTGCCAGCAGCTCAAGGGCGGACTCCTACGAGCAGTACTTC.

This chain uses TRBV13 with TRBJ2-3; 9 bases agree with TRBD2. V was pared by 2 bases and J by 2 bases, with 2 bases of the junction left unmatched. CDR1 is PRHDT and CDR2 is FYEKMQ in the germline V gene (reference sequence). The CDR3 is 15 residues long. CDR3 loop: CASSLWGLATDTQYF. The CDR3 DNA is TGTGCCAGCAGCTTATGGGGACTAGCCACAGATACGCAGTATTTT.

The chain has TRBV28 and TRBJ1-5, with unresolved D. Germline V gene sequence: CDR1 MDHEN, CDR2 SYDVKM. Trimming shortened V by 6 bases and J by 6 bases, and 15 bases separated the two germline ends. CDR3 length equals 14 residues. The CDR3 reads CASSLFPGSQPQHF. In nucleotides, the CDR3 is TGTGCCAGCAGCCTTTTTCCGGGGAGTCAGCCCCAGCATTTT.

The V gene is TRBV5-1, the J gene TRBJ1-1, with D hard to call. The V end lost 4 bases, the J end lost 1 base, and 14 bases lay between the germline ends. Germline V gene lookup returns CDR1 SGHRS and CDR2 YFSETQ. The CDR3 consists of 15 residues. The CDR3 coding sequence is TGCGCCAGCAGCCCCCTAAGTAACGGGAACACTGAAGCTTTCTTT. Protein: CASSPLSNGNTEAFF.

CDR3: CASSESQNTGELFF. The DNA of the CDR3 is TGTGCCAGCAGTGAAAGTCAGAACACCGGGGAGCTGTTTTTT. The chain is built from TRBV25-1 and TRBJ2-2, with D uncertain. Germline loops: CDR1 MGHDK, CDR2 SYGVNS. V dropped 2 bases and J dropped 1 base, with 5 bases sitting between them. This CDR3 comprises 14 residues.

This clonotype has a count of ten or more. V and J are TRBV10-3 and TRBJ2-7; 13 nucleotides match TRBD2. The germline V gene encodes CDR1 ENHRY and CDR2 SYGVKD. The J segment lost 4 bases and the V segment lost 4 bases, leaving 1 base of the junction unmatched. The CDR3 loop spans 14 amino acids. CDR3: CAISGTSGRYEQYF. For the CDR3, the DNA is TGTGCCATCAGTGGGACTAGCGGGAGATACGAGCAGTACTTC.

A few counts support this clonotype. The chain has TRBV25-1 and TRBJ1-6; D is perhaps TRBD1 (5 bases). The germline V gene has CDR1 MGHDK and CDR2 SYGVNS. The germline V and J ends were trimmed by 1 base and 0 bases, with 10 bases remaining between them. There are 17 residues in the CDR3. The DNA for the CDR3 is TGTGCCAGCAGTGAATGGAAGGGGAGCTCCTATAATTCACCCCTCCACTTT. Translation gives CASSEWKGSSYNSPLHF.

This chain joins TRBV2 and TRBJ2-5; the match to TRBD1 covers 9 bases. The end of the DNA is better explained by TRBJ2-7, so the J call may be wrong. This CDR3 has 14 residues. Germline V gives CDR1 SNHLY, CDR2 FYNNEI. For the CDR3, the DNA is TGTGCCAGCAGTGAAGAACAGGGGGCCCACGAGCAGTACTTC. Residues: CASSEEQGAHEQYF.

V usage is TRBV6-6 and J usage is TRBJ2-3, with D possibly TRBD2 on 6 matching bases. The CDR3 sequence is 13 residues long. Trimming pared 7 bases from V and 5 bases from J, leaving 13 bases between. Per germline, CDR1 MNHNY and CDR2 SVGAGI (reference sequence). CDR3 nucleotide sequence: TGTGCCAGCAAGACGGGAGAAAGAGATACGCAGTATTTT. It specifies CASKTGERDTQYF.